This TCR beta chain came from a study of molecular identifiers for immune sequencing clone quantification. General study results and limits: Clones above 20 RNA copies held over 98% of effector molecules, under 1% in naive cells. Investigators reportedly could detect spiked Jurkat TCR RNA from one cell among approximately 1 million naive cells.

MiXCR, applied by TCRdb to the PCR reads, yields one record per CDR3 protein. The table includes about 32,000 distinct CDR3 sequences, 15% to 20% detected once. This clonotype was detected ten times or more. The target antigen is unknown. Input for naive CD8 libraries was 20,000 to 1,000,000 sorted cells; the RNA fraction used was 10%, 30% or 50%. Naive CD8 T cells were sorted, and the gate applied was CD8+CD4-CCR7+CD45RA+. Looked up from germline, CDR1 is ENHRY and CDR2 is SYGVKD. V was clipped by 0 bases and J by 2 bases, with 11 bases between them. This CDR3 contains 15 residues. Sequencing was performed on naive CD8+ T cells from blood, with Jurkat cell RNA spiked in. Noted subset: FACS-sorted CD8+CD4-CCR7+CD45RA+ naive T cells. This TCR came from a human donor in good health. Some libraries in this study had Jurkat cell RNA spiked in. The chain joins TRBV10-3 to TRBJ2-7, with D possibly TRBD1 on 6 matching bases. The CDR3 loop is CAISESTDRTYEQYF. CDR3 nucleotide sequence: TGTGCCATCAGTGAGTCGACGGACAGAACCTACGAGCAGTACTTC.